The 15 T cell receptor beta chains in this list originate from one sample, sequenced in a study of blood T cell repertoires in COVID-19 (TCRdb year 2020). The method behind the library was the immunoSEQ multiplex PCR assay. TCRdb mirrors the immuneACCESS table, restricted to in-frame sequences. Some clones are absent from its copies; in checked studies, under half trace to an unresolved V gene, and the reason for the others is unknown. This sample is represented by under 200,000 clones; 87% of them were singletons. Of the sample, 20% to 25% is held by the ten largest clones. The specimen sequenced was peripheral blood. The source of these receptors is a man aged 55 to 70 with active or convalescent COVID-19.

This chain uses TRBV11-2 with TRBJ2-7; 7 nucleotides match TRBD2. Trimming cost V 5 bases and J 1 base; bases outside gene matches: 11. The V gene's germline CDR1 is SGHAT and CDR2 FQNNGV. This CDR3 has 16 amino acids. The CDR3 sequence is CASSLRGRQSSYEQYF. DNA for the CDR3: TGTGCCAGCAGCCTCCGCGGGAGACAGTCGTCCTACGAGCAGTACTTC. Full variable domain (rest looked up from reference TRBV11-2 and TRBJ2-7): EAGVAQSPRYKIIEKRQSVAFWCNPISGHATLYWYQQILGQGPKLLIQFQNNGVVDDSQLPKDRFSAERLKGVDSTLKIQPAKLEDSAVYLCASSLRGRQSSYEQYFGPGTRLTVT.

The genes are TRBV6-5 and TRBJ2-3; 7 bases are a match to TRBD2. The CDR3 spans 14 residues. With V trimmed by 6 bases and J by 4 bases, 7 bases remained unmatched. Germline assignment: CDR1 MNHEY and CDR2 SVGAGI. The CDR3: CASSGLVGADTQYF. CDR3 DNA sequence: TGTGCCAGCAGCGGACTAGTAGGCGCAGATACGCAGTATTTT.

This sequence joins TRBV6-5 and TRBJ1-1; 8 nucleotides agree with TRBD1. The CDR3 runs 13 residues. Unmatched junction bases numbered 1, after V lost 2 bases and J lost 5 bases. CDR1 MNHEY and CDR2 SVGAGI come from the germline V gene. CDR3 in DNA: TGTGCCAGCAGTTACGACAGGGGAACTGAAGCTTTCTTT. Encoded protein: CASSYDRGTEAFF.

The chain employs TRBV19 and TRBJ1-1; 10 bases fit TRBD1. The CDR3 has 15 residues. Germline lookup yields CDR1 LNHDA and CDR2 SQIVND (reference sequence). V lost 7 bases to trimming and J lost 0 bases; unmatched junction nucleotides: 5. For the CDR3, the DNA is TGTGCCAGTACCTACGGGACAGGGGTGAACACTGAAGCTTTCTTT. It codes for CASTYGTGVNTEAFF.

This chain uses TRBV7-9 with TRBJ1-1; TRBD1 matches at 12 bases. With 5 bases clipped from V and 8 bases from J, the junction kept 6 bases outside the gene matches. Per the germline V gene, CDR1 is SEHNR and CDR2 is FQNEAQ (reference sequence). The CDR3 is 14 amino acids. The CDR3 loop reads CASSASGTGGEAFF. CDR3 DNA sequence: TGTGCCAGCAGCGCCTCCGGGACAGGGGGCGAAGCTTTCTTT.

This CDR3 is CASSLGWGGDNEQFF. The CDR3 DNA reads as TGTGCCAGCAGCTTAGGTTGGGGGGGTGACAATGAGCAGTTCTTC. The rearrangement joins TRBV11-2 to TRBJ2-1; 7 positions match TRBD2. Trimming cost V 1 base and J 5 bases; bases outside gene matches: 5. Germline V lookup: CDR1 SGHAT, CDR2 FQNNGV. The CDR3 runs to 15 residues.

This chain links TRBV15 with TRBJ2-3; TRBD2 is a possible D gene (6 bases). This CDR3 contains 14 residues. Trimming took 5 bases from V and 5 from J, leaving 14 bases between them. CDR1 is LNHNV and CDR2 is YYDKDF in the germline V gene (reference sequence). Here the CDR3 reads CATSGGRGGDTQYF. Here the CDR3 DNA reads TGTGCCACCAGCGGAGGGCGGGGCGGAGATACGCAGTATTTT.

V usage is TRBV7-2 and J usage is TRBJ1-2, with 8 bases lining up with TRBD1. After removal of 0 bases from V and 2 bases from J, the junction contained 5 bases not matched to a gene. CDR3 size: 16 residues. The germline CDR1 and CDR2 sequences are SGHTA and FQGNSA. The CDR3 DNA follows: TGTGCCAGCAGCTTAGCCTCCGGGACAGGCAACTATGGCTACACCTTC. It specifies CASSLASGTGNYGYTF.

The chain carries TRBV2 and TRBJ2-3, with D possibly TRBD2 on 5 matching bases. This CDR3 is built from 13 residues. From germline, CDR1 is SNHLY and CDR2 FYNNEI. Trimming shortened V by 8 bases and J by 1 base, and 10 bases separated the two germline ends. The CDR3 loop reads CASSAAGTDTQYF. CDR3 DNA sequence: TGTGCCAGCTCAGCGGCAGGCACAGATACGCAGTATTTT.

The CDR3 sequence is CATSRKTGVYGYTF. Written as DNA, the CDR3 is TGTGCCACCAGCAGAAAGACAGGGGTTTATGGCTACACCTTC. V usage is TRBV15 and J usage is TRBJ1-2; 8 bases map to TRBD1. The V gene's germline CDR1 is LNHNV and CDR2 YYDKDF (reference sequence). The CDR3 contains 14 residues. The V segment lost 2 bases and the J segment 5 bases; nucleotides outside the gene matches: 4.

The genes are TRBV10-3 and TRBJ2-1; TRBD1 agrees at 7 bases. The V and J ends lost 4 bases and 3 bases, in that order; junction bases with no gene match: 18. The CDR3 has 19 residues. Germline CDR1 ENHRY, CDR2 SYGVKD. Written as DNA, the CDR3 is TGTGCCATCAGTGGAGGGAACAGGGGCTCGTGGTGGGGCTACAATGAGCAGTTCTTC. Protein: CAISGGNRGSWWGYNEQFF.

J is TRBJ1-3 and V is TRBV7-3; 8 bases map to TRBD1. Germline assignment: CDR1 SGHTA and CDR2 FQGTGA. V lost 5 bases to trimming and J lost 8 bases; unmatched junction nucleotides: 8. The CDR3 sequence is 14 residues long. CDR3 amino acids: CASSLDRGGDTIYF. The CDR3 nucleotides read TGTGCCAGCAGCCTCGACAGGGGCGGGGACACCATATATTTT.

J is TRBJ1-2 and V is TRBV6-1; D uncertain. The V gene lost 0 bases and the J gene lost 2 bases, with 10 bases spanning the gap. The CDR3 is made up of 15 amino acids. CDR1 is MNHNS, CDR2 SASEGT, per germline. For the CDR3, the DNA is TGTGCCAGCAGTGAAGCAGTCAGAGGAAACTATGGCTACACCTTC. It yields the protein CASSEAVRGNYGYTF.

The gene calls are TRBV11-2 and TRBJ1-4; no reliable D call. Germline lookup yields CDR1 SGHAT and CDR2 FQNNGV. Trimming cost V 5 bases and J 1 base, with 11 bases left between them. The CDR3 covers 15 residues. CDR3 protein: CASSTYTGTNEKLFF. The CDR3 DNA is TGTGCCAGCAGCACATACACGGGAACTAATGAAAAACTGTTTTTT.

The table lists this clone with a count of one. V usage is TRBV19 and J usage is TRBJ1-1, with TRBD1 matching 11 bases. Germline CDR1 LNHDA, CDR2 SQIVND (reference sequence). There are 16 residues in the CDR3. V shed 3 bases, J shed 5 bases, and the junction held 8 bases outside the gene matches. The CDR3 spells CASSIRTGGERTEAFF. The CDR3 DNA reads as TGTGCCAGTAGTATTAGGACAGGGGGCGAGAGGACTGAAGCTTTCTTT.